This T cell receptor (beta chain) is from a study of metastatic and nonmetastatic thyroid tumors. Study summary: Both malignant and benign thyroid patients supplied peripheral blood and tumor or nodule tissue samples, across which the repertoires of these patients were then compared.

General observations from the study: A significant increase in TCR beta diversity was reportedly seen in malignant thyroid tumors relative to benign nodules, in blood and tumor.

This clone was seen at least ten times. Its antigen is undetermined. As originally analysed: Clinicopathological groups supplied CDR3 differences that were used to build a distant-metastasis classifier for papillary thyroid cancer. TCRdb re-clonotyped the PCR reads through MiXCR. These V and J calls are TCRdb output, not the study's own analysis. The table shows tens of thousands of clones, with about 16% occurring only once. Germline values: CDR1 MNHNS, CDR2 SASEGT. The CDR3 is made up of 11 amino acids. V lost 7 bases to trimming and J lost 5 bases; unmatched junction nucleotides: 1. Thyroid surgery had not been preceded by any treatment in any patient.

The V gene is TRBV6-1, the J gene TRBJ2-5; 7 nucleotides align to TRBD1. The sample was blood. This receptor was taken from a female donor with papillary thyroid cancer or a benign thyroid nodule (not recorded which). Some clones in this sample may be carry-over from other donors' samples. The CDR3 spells CASTRGETQYF. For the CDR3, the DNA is TGTGCCAGCACCAGGGGGGAGACCCAGTACTTC.